The next 12 T cell receptor beta chains were all read from a single sample in a study of CD8 T cells in ankylosing spondylitis. TCRdb fed the 5' RACE reads into MiXCR, producing one record per CDR3 protein. The sample yields 200,000 to 250,000 distinct CDR3 sequences, 25% to 30% seen once. What was sequenced was blood, either unsorted or a sorted T cell fraction (not recorded which). These receptors came from a male donor with ankylosing spondylitis or in good health (not recorded which).

This clonotype was detected ten times or more. The chain combines TRBV4-1 with TRBJ2-1, with D perhaps TRBD2 (6 bases). CDR3 length: 16 residues. CDR1 and CDR2 (germline): MGHRA, YSYEKL. Trimming took 4 bases from V and 2 from J, leaving 15 bases between them. The CDR3 region has the DNA TGCGCCAGCAGCCGAGCCGGGACTGGCGCCTACAATGAGCAGTTCTTC. Encoded protein: CASSRAGTGAYNEQFF.

This clonotype has at least ten counts. The chain joins TRBV20-1 to TRBJ2-5; 8 bases align to TRBD2. Trimming removed 0 bases from V and 4 bases from J; junction bases left unmatched: 7. CDR3 size: 15 residues. Germline V gene data show CDR1 as DFQATT and CDR2 as SNEGSKA (reference sequence). CDR3 residues: CSARDMASGSETQYF. The CDR3 DNA reads as TGCAGTGCTAGAGATATGGCTAGCGGGTCAGAGACCCAGTACTTC.

V usage is TRBV7-9 and J usage is TRBJ2-1; 8 bases align to TRBD1. The CDR3 contains 13 residues. Per germline, CDR1 SEHNR and CDR2 FQNEAQ (reference sequence). V trimming: 5 bases; J trimming: 8 bases; junction bases outside the gene matches: 5. DNA for the CDR3: TGTGCCAGCAGCCTCAACAGGGGGGATGAGCAGTTCTTC. It specifies CASSLNRGDEQFF.

This clonotype has ten or more counts. The gene calls are TRBV3-1 and TRBJ1-1, with D perhaps TRBD1 (6 bases). The CDR3 runs to 14 residues. V lost 5 bases and J 1 base, leaving 11 bases between the germline ends. Germline CDR1 reads LGHDT; CDR2 reads YNNKEL (reference sequence). The CDR3 region is CASSFQDRNTEAFF. The CDR3 nucleotides read TGTGCCAGCAGCTTCCAGGACAGGAACACTGAAGCTTTCTTT.

This clonotype has just a few counts. The genes are TRBV20-1 and TRBJ2-3; no reliable D call. The CDR3 length is 12 residues. CDR1 is DFQATT, CDR2 SNEGSKA, per germline (reference sequence). The germline V and J ends were trimmed by 8 bases and 1 base, with 10 bases remaining between them. The CDR3 here is CSCHWGTDTQYF. DNA for the CDR3: TGCAGTTGCCATTGGGGCACAGATACGCAGTATTTT.

The V gene is TRBV7-3, the J gene TRBJ2-3, with D uncertain. Germline CDR1 reads SGHTA; CDR2 reads FQGTGA. The V end was cut by 5 bases, the J end by 4 bases, with 16 bases between. The CDR3 sequence is 15 residues long. CDR3 sequence (DNA): TGTGCCAGCAGCCCATCGCTTAGTGTTTCAGATACGCAGTATTTT. This gives the protein CASSPSLSVSDTQYF.

This clonotype occurred many times. This sequence joins TRBV9 and TRBJ2-4, with D perhaps TRBD1 (5 bases). The CDR3 spans 15 residues. Germline V gene lookup returns CDR1 SGDLS and CDR2 YYNGEE. V was trimmed by 3 bases and J by 5 bases, leaving 15 bases between them. CDR3 sequence reads: CASSEDIRAENIQYF. The CDR3 bases are TGTGCCAGCAGCGAGGACATAAGGGCTGAAAACATTCAGTACTTC.

A few counts support this clonotype. This chain joins TRBV20-1 and TRBJ1-5; a weak D match, TRBD1 (6 bases). The V gene lost 6 bases and the J gene lost 9 bases, with 18 bases spanning the gap. Germline V lookup: CDR1 DFQATT, CDR2 SNEGSKA (reference sequence). The CDR3 is 13 residues long. The CDR3 region is CSARTGPRGPQHF. The CDR3 nucleotides read TGCAGTGCGAGAACAGGGCCAAGGGGGCCCCAGCATTTT.

The rearrangement joins TRBV5-6 to TRBJ2-7, with D perhaps matching TRBD2 (6 bases). CDR3 size: 14 residues. V gave up 1 base and J gave up 6 bases, with 14 bases separating them. Germline loops: CDR1 SGHDT, CDR2 YYEEEE. The CDR3 DNA reads as TGTGCCAGCAGCTTGCCGGGAGCTTATTCCGAGCAGTACTTC. Residues: CASSLPGAYSEQYF.

This clonotype was picked up many times. V is TRBV4-2 and J is TRBJ2-1; D uncertain. The CDR3 length is 15 residues. In germline, CDR1 is LGHNA, CDR2 YNFKEQ. Trimming shortened V by 0 bases and J by 7 bases, and 13 bases separated the two germline ends. The CDR3 DNA sequence: TGTGCCAGCAGCCAAGAAGGGTCGTCGGAGAATGAGCAGTTCTTC. Translation gives CASSQEGSSENEQFF.

V usage is TRBV20-1 and J usage is TRBJ2-5, with a weak D call TRBD2 (5 bases). V was trimmed by 1 base and J by 1 base, leaving 13 bases between them. The CDR3 has 15 amino acids. Germline CDR1 DFQATT, CDR2 SNEGSKA (reference sequence). The DNA for the CDR3 is TGCAGTGCTAGAGTCCCCGGGGAAGTCCAAGAGACCCAGTACTTC. It yields the protein CSARVPGEVQETQYF.

This clonotype occurred many times. The J gene is TRBJ2-3, the V gene TRBV29-1; no firm D call. This CDR3 contains 11 residues. Trimming removed 7 bases from V and 0 bases from J, with 5 bases in between. The germline V gene has CDR1 SQVTM and CDR2 ANQGSEA. The CDR3 spells CSGSSTDTQYF. The CDR3 coding sequence is TGCAGCGGGTCTAGCACAGATACGCAGTATTTT.